The source of this T cell receptor beta chain is a study of human T cells and chemical hapten exposure. TCRdb recomputed calls from the RACE reads with MiXCR, one row per CDR3 protein. The sample contains 330,000 or so distinct CDR3 sequences, 6% to 7% of which appear only once. Note on this clonotype: An end of the junction differs from the germline gene, which may be a read error.

Germline V lookup: CDR1 SSHAT, CDR2 FNYEAQ (reference sequence). This CDR3 is 13 amino acids long. Time point given: patch test 2, 6 weeks after DPC sensitization. Treatment described: therapeutic diphenylcyclopropenone sensitization with weekly scalp DPC. This sequence was found in a woman under 30 with alopecia areata. Some clones in this sample may be carry-over from other donors' samples. The sequenced sample was whole blood, obtained in connection with sensitization to the hapten diphenylcyclopropenone (DPC). The chain couples TRBV7-7 to TRBJ2-2, with D maybe TRBD1 (7 bases). The CDR3: CASTVQGGGELFF. CDR3 sequence (DNA): TGTGCTAGCACCGTTCAGGGGGGCGGGGAGCTGTTTTTT.